This T cell receptor (beta chain) appears in the sequencing data of a study of blood T cell repertoires in COVID-19. For the study at large: Sites in the United States, Italy and Spain provided acute and convalescent COVID-19 samples. Sources were T cells, B-cell-depleted T cells, or PBMCs; the material itself was cDNA or gDNA.

Study processing details: Nucleated cell counts were estimated from reference gene primer amplification. Profiling relied on immunoSEQ multiplex PCR, and the TCRdb table lists in-frame clones only, not all of them. That table furnishes V, J and clone size, whereas the DNA furnished D and trimming. Of over 200,000 clones in the sample, approximately 91% are singletons; the top ten hold 5.5% to 8%. The clonotype originates from a man between 60 and 75 years old who had recovered from COVID-19. The sample was peripheral blood.

Here the CDR3 DNA reads TGTGCCAGCAGCGGTAGAGTGGATGAGCAGTTCTTC. It encodes CASSGRVDEQFF. The chain has TRBV3-1 (or the pseudogene TRBV3-2) and TRBJ2-1; the D is unclear. The germline V and J ends were trimmed by 5 bases and 8 bases, with 10 bases remaining between them. Looked up from germline, CDR1 is LGHDT and CDR2 is YNNKEL (reference sequence). The CDR3 length is 12 residues.